A single TCR beta chain is shown here with its context. The source of the sample is a study of blood T cell repertoires in COVID-19. Study-level information: Acute-phase and convalescent COVID-19 samples originated in the United States, Italy and Spain. The cDNA or gDNA used as material had been derived from T cells, B-cell-depleted T cells, or PBMCs.

The authors' processing: Amplified reference gene primers provided the basis for estimating nucleated cell counts. Here immunoSEQ multiplex PCR was the method, and the copy in TCRdb shows in-frame clones only, minus some. The DNA gave D and trimming, while V, J and clone size come from that table. The table includes more than 110,000 clones, 85% to 90% detected once. CDR1 and CDR2 (germline): SGHNT, YYREEE (reference sequence). Trimming at V came to 3 bases and at J to 9 bases, leaving 8 bases not matched to a gene. This CDR3 region has 13 residues. The receptor was derived from a man aged 60-69 years with active or convalescent COVID-19. Sequenced input: peripheral blood. The chain uses TRBV5-4 and TRBJ2-5, with 7 nucleotides matching TRBD2. The CDR3 sequence: CASSSGGSPPQYF. CDR3 DNA: TGTGCCAGCAGCTCCGGGGGGTCCCCCCCCCAGTACTTC.